This TCR beta chain was sequenced during a study of PD-L1 blockade in urothelial cancer. Overall study context: Samples came from 3 weeks, at the second dose, and 6 weeks into treatment.

In germline, CDR1 is MNHEY, CDR2 SMNVEV (reference sequence). The CDR3 is 16 amino acids. With 6 bases clipped from V and 4 bases from J, the junction kept 9 bases outside the gene matches. TCRdb's copy holds only in-frame clones and misses some; the assay was immunoSEQ multiplex PCR. Of tens of thousands of clones detected, 87% appear once; the ten largest clones hold roughly 14%. Specified time point: pretreatment peripheral blood. Material: PBMCs, obtained around atezolizumab (anti-PD-L1) treatment. This sequence was found in a woman between 55 and 75 years old with urothelial cancer. The chain combines TRBV27 with TRBJ2-7; 13 nucleotides line up with TRBD2. For the CDR3, the DNA is TGTGCCAGCAGCCGCCTGGGACTAGCGGGATTTTACGAGCAGTACTTC. It specifies CASSRLGLAGFYEQYF.